The rows below give T cell receptor beta chains drawn from one sample of a study of shared clonotypes between healthy human individuals. Assay used: immunoSEQ multiplex PCR; TCRdb lists only in-frame clones, some missing. Among around 1.9 million clones listed, under 95% were seen once. Sequenced sample: naive CD8+ T cells from PBMCs. These receptors all stem from a man aged 18 to 35 in good health. Some clones in this sample may be carry-over from other donors' samples. The CDR3 runs from the conserved cysteine through the conserved F or W. A D gene is named only where the DNA matches it firmly. Some rows mark clone size as missing; the rest say once, few, many or name a class of expanded clone.

v_call	j_call	clone_size	d_call	cdr3_nt	cdr3_aa
TRBV7-9	TRBJ2-7	-	TRBD1	TGTGCCAGCAGCTCCGGGACAGGGTACGAGCAGTACTTC	CASSSGTGYEQYF
TRBV2	TRBJ2-7	-	TRBD2	TGTGCCGTAATACTAGCGCGGGATTCCTACGAGCAGTACTTC	CAVILARDSYEQYF
TRBV7-9	TRBJ2-7	-	-	TGTGCCAGCAGCTTCGCCGGGACCGACTACGAGCAGTACTTC	CASSFAGTDYEQYF
TRBV29-1	TRBJ2-1	-	TRBD2	TGCAGCGTTACAGGACTAGCGGGAGGGAGCTCCTACAATGAGCAGTTCTTC	CSVTGLAGGSSYNEQFF
TRBV28	TRBJ2-7	-	-	TGTGCCAGCTCCGGACCCTTTGGGTACGAGCAGTACTTC	CASSGPFGYEQYF
TRBV27	TRBJ2-3	-	-	TGTGCCAGCATGGGGGGAGTCGCTTCTAGCACAGATACGCAGTATTTT	CASMGGVASSTDTQYF
TRBV9	TRBJ1-5	-	TRBD1	TGTGCCAGCAGCGTAGGCAGGGGGTGGCCCCAGCATTTT	CASSVGRGWPQHF
TRBV5-1	TRBJ2-2	-	-	TGCGCCAGCAGCTCCGCTCCCCAAAACACCGGGGAGCTGTTTTTT	CASSSAPQNTGELFF
TRBV27	TRBJ2-7	-	TRBD2	TGTGCCAGCAGTTTTTCTAGCGGATACGAGCAGTACTTC	CASSFSSGYEQYF
TRBV7-2	TRBJ2-7	-	TRBD2	TGTGCCAGCAGTTCGAGCGGGGCGGGGCAGTACGAGCAGTACTTC	CASSSSGAGQYEQYF
TRBV28	TRBJ2-1	-	-	TGTGCCAGCAGTTTATATCCGGGTCCCGGTGAGCAGTTCTTC	CASSLYPGPGEQFF
TRBV28	TRBJ2-3	-	-	TGTGCCAGCAGTTTAGTGGTCGCAGATACGCAGTATTTT	CASSLVVADTQYF
TRBV14	TRBJ2-6	-	TRBD1	TGTGCCAGCACCCGGACAGGGGGTTGGCTATCTGGGGCCAACGTCCTGACTTTC	CASTRTGGWLSGANVLTF
TRBV7-9	TRBJ1-1	once	-	TGTGCCAGCAGCTTCTACAGGCAGCACACTGAAGCTTTCTTT	CASSFYRQHTEAFF
TRBV10-3	TRBJ2-7	-	TRBD2	TGTGCCAGTTTCTCAGGACTAGCGGGATCCTACGAGCAGTACTTC	CASFSGLAGSYEQYF
TRBV6-5	TRBJ1-1	-	-	TGTGCCAGCAGTTACGCCGGGAACGGTTACACTGAAGCTTTCTTT	CASSYAGNGYTEAFF
TRBV28	TRBJ2-5	-	TRBD2	TGTGCCAGCAGTTTGGGACTAGCGGGACAAGAGACCCAGTACTTC	CASSLGLAGQETQYF
TRBV7-8	TRBJ2-7	once	TRBD2	TGTGCCAGCAGCTTAGATCCACTAGCGGGGGTGAGCTCCTACGAGCAGTACTTC	CASSLDPLAGVSSYEQYF
TRBV6-1	TRBJ2-7	once	TRBD2	TGTGCCGGCAGGGGACTAGCGGCGTACGAGCAGTACTTC	CAGRGLAAYEQYF
TRBV19	TRBJ1-5	once	-	TGTGCCAGCTCCGGGAGTTTAACACCAAATCAGCCCCAGCATTTT	CASSGSLTPNQPQHF
TRBV9	TRBJ2-1	-	-	TGTGCCAGCAGCGTTAGTAAGGGGAGCTCCTACAATGAGCAGTTCTTC	CASSVSKGSSYNEQFF
TRBV11-2	TRBJ2-3	-	-	TGTGCCAGCAGCTTAGAGTTCGAGGGGAGCACAGATACGCAGTATTTT	CASSLEFEGSTDTQYF
TRBV15	TRBJ1-1	-	TRBD1	TGTGCCACTCGGGACAGGGGGCAGAACACTGAAGCTTTCTTT	CATRDRGQNTEAFF
TRBV6-4	TRBJ2-3	-	-	TGTGCCAGCAGTGACGGGAATGGGGCTGATACGCAGTATTTT	CASSDGNGADTQYF
TRBV5-6	TRBJ2-5	-	-	TGTGCCAGCAGCTTCGATGGCGGTGGAGAGACCCAGTACTTC	CASSFDGGGETQYF
TRBV7-9	TRBJ2-1	-	TRBD1	TGTGCCAGCAGCGGGGTGAGACAGGGGTTGTACAATGAGCAGTTCTTC	CASSGVRQGLYNEQFF
TRBV2	TRBJ2-7	-	TRBD2	TGTGCCAGCAGTGATTCCCCCGATAGCGGGCTCTCCTACGAGCAGTACTTC	CASSDSPDSGLSYEQYF
TRBV27	TRBJ2-2	-	TRBD1	TGTGCCAGCAGTTTAGGACCCGGGACAGGGCCCACCGGGGAGCTGTTTTTT	CASSLGPGTGPTGELFF
TRBV12-5	TRBJ2-5	-	TRBD2	TGTGCTAGTGCCTTGGGACTAGCGGTGGCGGGGGAGACCCAGTACTTC	CASALGLAVAGETQYF
TRBV4-1	TRBJ1-2	-	-	TGCGCCAGCAGCCAAGACGGGGTTGACTATGGCTACACCTTC	CASSQDGVDYGYTF
TRBV4-3	TRBJ2-7	-	-	TGCGCCAGCAGCCGGGACGGGGGAGAAAACGAGCAGTACTTC	CASSRDGGENEQYF
TRBV27	TRBJ2-1	-	-	TGTGCCAGCAGTTTATCCCCGGGAGCTAGTCGAAATGAGCAGTTCTTC	CASSLSPGASRNEQFF
TRBV7-9	TRBJ2-1	-	-	TGTGCCAGCAGTTCGCAGTACAATGAGCAGTTCTTC	CASSSQYNEQFF
TRBV7-2	TRBJ2-7	-	TRBD2	TGTGCCAGCAGCTTAGTTGGACTAGGTAACGAGCAGTACTTC	CASSLVGLGNEQYF
TRBV4-1	TRBJ2-3	-	TRBD1	TGCGCCAGCAGCCGCACGGGGCAGGGGGTCACAGATACGCAGTATTTT	CASSRTGQGVTDTQYF
TRBV7-9	TRBJ1-1	-	-	TGTGCCAACGGACGGTTTGTCGCTGAAGCTTTCTTT	CANGRFVAEAFF
TRBV2	TRBJ2-3	-	-	TGTGCCAGCGAAGGCGGGGCCTTCACAGATACGCAGTATTTT	CASEGGAFTDTQYF
TRBV18	TRBJ2-7	-	-	TGTGCCAGCTCACCAGAAAGGGGAACCTACGAGCAGTACTTC	CASSPERGTYEQYF
TRBV9	TRBJ1-1	-	-	TGTGCCAGCAGCCCGGGGGAAATAGACACTGAAGCTTTCTTT	CASSPGEIDTEAFF
TRBV11-2	TRBJ2-3	-	TRBD2	TGTGCCAGCAGCTTATTGGTACTAGCGGTAGATACGCAGTATTTT	CASSLLVLAVDTQYF
TRBV6-6	TRBJ1-1	-	-	TGTGCCACCCAAAAGACAGTGAACACTGAAGCTTTCTTT	CATQKTVNTEAFF
TRBV5-5	TRBJ2-5	-	TRBD1	TGTGCCAGCAGCTTGCCCAGACAGGGTGAGACCCAGTACTTC	CASSLPRQGETQYF
TRBV5-4	TRBJ1-2	-	-	TGTGCCAGCAGCTTGGACGGAGAAAACTATGGCTACACCTTC	CASSLDGENYGYTF
TRBV9	TRBJ1-1	-	TRBD1	TGTGCCAGCAGCGTAGACGGGACAGGGGGCGCGGTAGCCCCTGAAGCTTTCTTT	CASSVDGTGGAVAPEAFF
TRBV27	TRBJ2-7	-	-	TGTGCCAGCCGTTTCCGACAGACCTACGAGCAGTACTTC	CASRFRQTYEQYF
TRBV12-5	TRBJ1-1	-	-	TGTGCTAGTAGCGGCAGCCAGGGGTTCACTGAAGCTTTCTTT	CASSGSQGFTEAFF
TRBV25-1	TRBJ2-7	-	TRBD1	TGTGCCAGCCAAACAGGGGTGCTGGGGTACGAGCAGTACTTC	CASQTGVLGYEQYF
TRBV27	TRBJ2-1	-	-	TGTGCCAGCAGCCCCACCGGGGGGACACCCATTCCCTACAATGAGCAGTTCTTC	CASSPTGGTPIPYNEQFF
TRBV6-5	TRBJ2-1	-	-	TGTGCCAGCAGTTACTCTCCCAGGGCCAATGAGCAGTTCTTC	CASSYSPRANEQFF
TRBV5-6	TRBJ1-4	-	-	TGTGCCAGCAGCTTGTTGGGACCCGATGAAAAACTGTTTTTT	CASSLLGPDEKLFF
TRBV6-1	TRBJ1-2	once	-	TGTGCCAGCAGTGAAGCGGATTCATCGTGGGCTAACTATGGCTACACCTTC	CASSEADSSWANYGYTF
TRBV7-8	TRBJ2-7	-	-	TGTGCCAGCAGCTTAGGCGATCTTTACTACGAGCAGTACTTC	CASSLGDLYYEQYF
TRBV28	TRBJ2-7	-	-	TGTGCCAGCAGTTTAGGCCCCCTGTACTACGAGCAGTACTTC	CASSLGPLYYEQYF
TRBV7-9	TRBJ2-1	once	TRBD1	TGTGCCAGCAGCCGCGGGACAGGGTCAAATGAGCAGTTCTTC	CASSRGTGSNEQFF